These 32 T cell receptor beta chains were all obtained from the same sample, sequenced in a study of spatial heterogeneity in lung cancer. Time point described: sample taken at primary tumor resection. Unsorted tumor, nontumor lung tissue or cryopreserved PBMC supplied the whole RNA. TCRdb re-called the 5' RACE reads with MiXCR, one entry per CDR3 protein. The profile covers more than 6,500 distinct CDR3 sequences, with 3.9% appearing a single time and roughly 25% taken by the ten largest. The sequencing here drew on normal lung tissue next to the tumor, taken at surgery. The receptors stem from a female donor with early-stage non-small cell lung cancer.

This clonotype was detected many times. The rearrangement uses TRBV9 and TRBJ2-1, with 12 bases aligning to TRBD1. Unmatched junction bases numbered 6, after V lost 3 bases and J lost 8 bases. The CDR3 contains 15 residues. Germline V CDR1 and CDR2: SGDLS, YYNGEE. The CDR3 region has the DNA TGTGCCAGCAGCGGCTTGGGGACAGGGGGCTATGAGCAGTTCTTC. This encodes CASSGLGTGGYEQFF. Together with reference TRBV9 and TRBJ2-1, the CDR3 gives the full variable domain: DSGVTQTPKHLITATGQRVTLRCSPRSGDLSVYWYQQSLDQGLQFLIQYYNGEERAKGNILERFSAQQFPDLHSELNLSSLELGDSALYFCASSGLGTGGYEQFFGPGTRLTVL.

By sample share, this clonotype is medium-sized. The V call is TRBV2, the J call TRBJ2-7, with D hard to call. The CDR3 covers 10 residues. Deletions cut 4 bases from V and 4 bases from J, with 2 bases between. CDR1 and CDR2 from the germline V gene are SNHLY and FYNNEI. This CDR3 is CASSAYEQYF. Here the CDR3 DNA reads TGTGCCAGCAGTGCATACGAGCAGTACTTC.

The chain employs TRBV15 and TRBJ2-2; no clear D gene. Trimming took 0 bases from V and 5 from J, leaving 7 bases between them. Germline V gene data show CDR1 as LNHNV and CDR2 as YYDKDF (reference sequence). CDR3 length equals 14 residues. The CDR3 sequence: CATSRDPATGELFF. CDR3 in DNA: TGTGCCACCAGCAGAGATCCGGCAACCGGGGAGCTGTTTTTT.

This clonotype has a count of ten or more. The V and J genes are TRBV2 and TRBJ1-2, with TRBD1 matching over 10 bases. The length of the CDR3 is 12 residues. Germline V gene sequence: CDR1 SNHLY, CDR2 FYNNEI. V lost 4 bases and J lost 8; bases outside the gene matches: 1. For the CDR3, the DNA is TGTGCCAGCAGTGGGGACAGGGGCGGCTACACCTTC. This encodes CASSGDRGGYTF. Drawing the rest from reference TRBV2 and TRBJ1-2, the complete variable domain is EPEVTQTPSHQVTQMGQEVILRCVPISNHLYFYWYRQILGQKVEFLVSFYNNEISEKSEIFDDQFSVERPDGSNFTLKIRSTKLEDSAMYFCASSGDRGGYTFGSGTRLTVV.

This clonotype ranks as medium-sized. The DNA of the CDR3 is TGTGCCAGCAGCGCCGGACTAGCAACGGAGACCCAGTACTTC. Residues: CASSAGLATETQYF. The J gene is TRBJ2-5, the V gene TRBV9, with 8 positions matching TRBD2. The CDR3 is made up of 14 amino acids. Germline V gene lookup returns CDR1 SGDLS and CDR2 YYNGEE. Germline trimming cut 3 bases from V and 5 bases from J; bases unmatched to any gene: 6.

This clonotype showed up many times. J is TRBJ1-2 and V is TRBV7-2, with a possible D match to TRBD1 (5 bases). The V end was cut by 4 bases, the J end by 4 bases, with 13 bases between. The CDR3 runs 14 residues. Germline CDR1 SGHTA, CDR2 FQGNSA. The CDR3 coding sequence is TGTGCCAGCAGCTCTAACCGCGGGACCTATGGCTACACCTTC. Translated: CASSSNRGTYGYTF.

This clonotype qualifies as medium-sized. This chain joins TRBV29-1 and TRBJ2-2; perhaps TRBD1 as D (6 bases). Germline CDR1 reads SQVTM; CDR2 reads ANQGSEA. The germline V and J ends were trimmed by 4 bases and 5 bases, with 17 bases remaining between them. The CDR3 runs 15 residues. The CDR3 loop reads CSVAGTQGRTGELFF. CDR3 DNA sequence: TGCAGCGTTGCGGGCACCCAGGGGAGAACCGGGGAGCTGTTTTTT.

Ten or more counts support this clonotype. V usage is TRBV7-2 and J usage is TRBJ1-6, with 8 bases matching TRBD1. Germline V gene data show CDR1 as SGHTA and CDR2 as FQGNSA. CDR3 length equals 15 residues. The V gene end was trimmed by 4 bases and the J gene end by 9 bases; junction bases not matched to a gene: 8. The CDR3 loop reads CASSSETGVGSPLHF. In DNA, the CDR3 is TGTGCCAGCAGCTCCGAGACAGGGGTTGGTTCACCCCTCCACTTT.

By sample share, this clonotype is medium-sized (0.01 to 0.1%). J is TRBJ2-5 and V is TRBV7-2; D is possibly TRBD2 (5 bases). Trimming removed 5 bases at V and 0 bases at J, with 13 bases between. The germline V gene has CDR1 SGHTA and CDR2 FQGNSA. The CDR3 loop spans 15 amino acids. CDR3 nucleotides: TGTGCCAGCAGCCCCGTCCGGGGATACCAAGAGACCCAGTACTTC. It yields the protein CASSPVRGYQETQYF.

This clonotype is categorized as medium-sized. The CDR3 DNA reads TGTGCCAGCTCCCGGGACGTCTCCTACGAGCAGTACTTC. Residues: CASSRDVSYEQYF. The rearrangement joins TRBV9 to TRBJ2-7; perhaps D is TRBD1 or TRBD2 (5 bases each). Germline V gives CDR1 SGDLS, CDR2 YYNGEE. V lost 7 bases and J lost 0, with 11 bases in between. The CDR3 is 13 residues long. Using reference TRBV9 and TRBJ2-7 for the parts outside the CDR3, the full variable domain is DSGVTQTPKHLITATGQRVTLRCSPRSGDLSVYWYQQSLDQGLQFLIQYYNGEERAKGNILERFSAQQFPDLHSELNLSSLELGDSALYFCASSRDVSYEQYFGPGTRLTVT.

This clonotype was seen just once. A read error is possible here, since a much larger clone lies one base away. The chain is built from TRBV4-2 and TRBJ2-5; 8 bases align to TRBD2. The CDR3 is made up of 15 amino acids. The V gene's germline CDR1 is LGHNA and CDR2 YNFKEQ. The DNA for the CDR3 is TGTGCCAGCAGCCAAAGTACTAGCGGAAAAGAGGCCCAGTACTTC. Translation gives CASSQSTSGKEAQYF.

This clonotype is termed medium-sized. V is TRBV18 and J is TRBJ1-2; 11 nucleotides align to TRBD1. The CDR3 totals 16 residues. Trimming removed 3 bases from V and 4 bases from J; junction bases left unmatched: 7. The germline V gene encodes CDR1 KGHSH and CDR2 LQKENI. The CDR3 protein is CASSPSRDRGIYGYTF. The CDR3 DNA reads TGTGCCAGCTCACCTAGCCGGGACAGGGGGATCTATGGCTACACCTTC.

This clonotype was seen ten or more times. V and J are TRBV20-1 and TRBJ2-6; a weak D match, TRBD2 (5 bases). The CDR3 has 16 amino acids. CDR1 is DFQATT, CDR2 SNEGSKA, per germline (reference sequence). The V gene lost 0 bases and the J gene lost 0 bases, with 9 bases spanning the gap. The CDR3 spells CSARDNGGSGANVLTF. CDR3 bases: TGCAGTGCTAGAGATAACGGAGGCTCTGGGGCCAACGTCCTGACTTTC.

This clonotype was counted ten times or more. The genes are TRBV5-1 and TRBJ1-1; tentatively, D is TRBD1 (6 bases). CDR1 and CDR2 from the germline V gene are SGHRS and YFSETQ. The length of the CDR3 is 13 residues. V was pared by 2 bases and J by 8 bases, with 13 bases between. The CDR3 reads CASSFQGINEAFF. DNA for the CDR3: TGCGCCAGCAGCTTCCAGGGGATAAACGAAGCTTTCTTT.

This clonotype was observed many times. The chain combines TRBV10-3 with TRBJ1-4; no definite D call. Trimming took off 0 bases at V and 8 bases at J, with 4 bases between the two ends. Per germline, CDR1 ENHRY and CDR2 SYGVKD. The CDR3 is 12 amino acids. The CDR3 is CAISESKEKLFF. CDR3 in DNA: TGTGCCATCAGTGAGTCGAAAGAAAAACTGTTTTTT.

By sample fraction, this clonotype is medium-sized. The junction shows a germline mismatch at one end, possibly a read error. The rearrangement links TRBV4-3 to TRBJ1-2; tentative D call: TRBD1 (5 bases). The germline V gene encodes CDR1 LGHNA and CDR2 YSLEER. There are 14 residues in the CDR3. The CDR3: CASSPGRLNDGYTF. The CDR3 bases are TGCGCCAGCAGCCCGGGACGGCTTAACGATGGCTACACCTTC.

This clonotype was observed at least ten times. The chain combines TRBV18 with TRBJ1-5; D is perhaps TRBD1 (6 bases). Trimming stripped 6 bases from V and 5 bases from J, with 11 bases between. CDR1 is KGHSH, CDR2 LQKENI, per germline. There are 13 residues in the CDR3. In DNA form, the CDR3 reads TGTGCCAGCTCCCCTTACAGGGATCAGCCCCAGCATTTT. Protein product: CASSPYRDQPQHF. Drawing the rest from reference TRBV18 and TRBJ1-5, the complete variable domain is NAGVMQNPRHLVRRRGQEARLRCSPMKGHSHVYWYRQLPEEGLKFMVYLQKENIIDESGMPKERFSAEFPKEGPSILRIQQVVRGDSAAYFCASSPYRDQPQHFGDGTRLSIL.

This clonotype is labeled medium-sized. The rearrangement links TRBV27 to TRBJ1-1; TRBD1 might be the D (5 bases). This CDR3 region has 14 residues. CDR1 and CDR2 (germline): MNHEY, SMNVEV (reference sequence). Trimming removed 6 bases from V and 1 base from J, with 12 bases in between. The CDR3 spells CASRRGDRNTEAFF. CDR3 sequence (DNA): TGTGCCAGCAGGAGAGGGGACCGGAACACTGAAGCTTTCTTT.

This clonotype was found many times. The chain uses TRBV19 and TRBJ2-5; possibly TRBD1 for D (6 bases). Per germline, CDR1 LNHDA and CDR2 SQIVND (reference sequence). V was cut by 3 bases and J by 11 bases, with 19 bases left in between. The CDR3 has 14 amino acids. CDR3 loop: CASSIPGTGTFQYF. Here the CDR3 DNA reads TGTGCCAGTAGTATCCCCGGCACAGGGACCTTTCAGTACTTC.

The chain recombines TRBV27 with TRBJ2-3; D uncertain. CDR3 length: 17 residues. CDR1 is MNHEY, CDR2 SMNVEV, per germline (reference sequence). V was clipped by 2 bases and J by 0 bases, with 15 bases between them. Here the CDR3 reads CASSLLAGLTSTDTQYF. The CDR3 DNA is TGTGCCAGCAGTTTACTGGCCGGTCTGACTAGCACAGATACGCAGTATTTT.

By sample fraction, this clonotype is medium-sized. The rearrangement links TRBV9 to TRBJ2-3, with 12 bases aligning to TRBD2. The germline V gene encodes CDR1 SGDLS and CDR2 YYNGEE. This CDR3 is 19 amino acids long. With 4 bases clipped from V and 6 bases from J, the junction kept 18 bases outside the gene matches. Here the CDR3 reads CASSPRLAGGGPAHDTQYF. The CDR3 DNA follows: TGTGCCAGCAGCCCCCGCCTAGCGGGGGGGGGGCCCGCACACGATACGCAGTATTTT.

This clonotype was recorded at least ten times. The chain recombines TRBV6-2 or TRBV6-3 with TRBJ1-1; 7 nucleotides match TRBD1. The V and J ends lost 2 bases and 1 base, in that order; junction bases with no gene match: 4. The CDR3 length is 15 residues. The germline V gene encodes CDR1 MNHEY and CDR2 SVGEGT. The CDR3: CASSYDGTANTEAFF. As DNA, the CDR3 is TGTGCCAGCAGTTACGATGGGACAGCGAACACTGAAGCTTTCTTT.

This clonotype was found a few times. V is TRBV6-4 and J is TRBJ2-3, with TRBD2 identical over 14 bases. The CDR3 covers 15 residues. Trimming removed 4 bases from V and 5 bases from J; junction bases left unmatched: 2. Germline loops: CDR1 MRHNA, CDR2 SNTAGT. The CDR3 loop is CASSGLAGGLDTQYF. In nucleotides, the CDR3 is TGTGCCAGCAGTGGACTAGCGGGGGGGCTAGATACGCAGTATTTT.

In this sample, this clonotype turned up many times. V and J are TRBV19 and TRBJ2-7, with 8 nucleotides matching TRBD2. The CDR3 spans 15 residues. The ends lost 5 bases at V and 4 bases at J; junction bases unmatched: 10. From germline, CDR1 is LNHDA and CDR2 SQIVND (reference sequence). The CDR3 loop is CASSPSGGLAYEQYF. The DNA for the CDR3 is TGTGCCAGTAGTCCATCAGGAGGACTAGCATACGAGCAGTACTTC.

This clonotype was detected many times. The genes are TRBV10-3 and TRBJ1-2, with D maybe TRBD1 (5 bases). V was cut by 2 bases and J by 2 bases, with 12 bases left in between. This CDR3 contains 15 residues. Germline V CDR1 and CDR2: ENHRY, SYGVKD. The CDR3 region has the DNA TGTGCCATCAGTGAGGCCCAGGGTCCCAACTATGGCTACACCTTC. It translates to CAISEAQGPNYGYTF.

In its sample, this clonotype ranks as medium-sized (0.01 to 0.1%). The chain has TRBV7-8 and TRBJ1-2; D perhaps matches TRBD1 (6 bases). CDR3 length: 16 residues. Germline V gene data show CDR1 as SGHVS and CDR2 as FQNEAQ. Trimming left V 5 bases short and J 4 bases short, with 20 bases between. DNA for the CDR3: TGTGCCAGCAGCACGCAAAGCCGAGGAGGGGGCTATGGCTACACCTTC. Translating gives CASSTQSRGGGYGYTF.

This clonotype is termed medium-sized. This chain links TRBV5-1 with TRBJ1-1, with D perhaps matching TRBD1 (6 bases). V was clipped by 4 bases and J by 1 base, with 14 bases between them. The germline gives CDR1 SGHRS, CDR2 YFSETQ. This CDR3 spans 15 amino acids. The CDR3 sequence is CASSPAGARNTEAFF. In DNA, the CDR3 is TGCGCCAGCAGCCCCGCGGGGGCTAGGAACACTGAAGCTTTCTTT. Filled out from reference TRBV5-1 and TRBJ1-1, the complete variable domain reads KAGVTQTPRYLIKTRGQQVTLSCSPISGHRSVSWYQQTPGQGLQFLFEYFSETQRNKGNFPGRFSGRQFSNSRSEMNVSTLELGDSALYLCASSPAGARNTEAFFGQGTRLTVV.

This clonotype appeared many times. The chain uses TRBV4-2 and TRBJ2-5, with TRBD2 matching over 8 bases. J lost 3 bases, V lost 2 bases, and 5 bases had no gene match. The CDR3 length is 15 residues. Germline V gives CDR1 LGHNA, CDR2 YNFKEQ. The CDR3 DNA sequence: TGTGCCAGCAGCCAAAGTACTAGCGGAAAAGAGACCCAGTACTTC. Protein sequence: CASSQSTSGKETQYF.

In its sample, this clonotype was seen many times. The gene calls are TRBV24-1 and TRBJ2-3, with D unclear. V was trimmed by 0 bases and J by 2 bases, leaving 5 bases between them. Germline CDR1 KGHDR, CDR2 SFDVKD. The CDR3 extends over 14 amino acids. Here the CDR3 DNA reads TGTGCCACCAGTGATTTGGTTGCCACAGATACGCAGTATTTT. This gives the protein CATSDLVATDTQYF.

This clonotype is classed as medium-sized. The chain uses TRBV2 and TRBJ2-2, with D possibly TRBD1 on 6 matching bases. V was clipped by 2 bases and J by 4 bases, with 8 bases between them. Germline V gives CDR1 SNHLY, CDR2 FYNNEI. This CDR3 comprises 14 residues. CDR3 residues: CASSEQGPTGELFF. The CDR3 nucleotides are TGTGCCAGCAGTGAACAGGGGCCCACCGGGGAGCTGTTTTTT.

This clonotype was picked up many times. V gene TRBV28 combines with J gene TRBJ2-7; D is perhaps TRBD1 or TRBD2 (5 bases each). V was pared by 10 bases and J by 6 bases, with 19 bases between. This CDR3 contains 13 residues. Per germline, CDR1 MDHEN and CDR2 SYDVKM. The CDR3 DNA reads TGTGCCATCCACCCTTGGGGACGCGGCGAGCAGTACTTC. It specifies CAIHPWGRGEQYF.

Many counts were recorded for this clonotype. The rearrangement links TRBV7-9 to TRBJ2-1, with D tentatively TRBD1 or TRBD2 (6 bases each). Trimming removed 1 base at V and 1 base at J, with 8 bases between. Germline-derived CDR1 and CDR2 are SEHNR and FQNEAQ (reference sequence). The CDR3 has 15 amino acids. In nucleotides, the CDR3 is TGTGCCAGCAGCTTAGGAGGGGGGTCCTACAATGAGCAGTTCTTC. Protein: CASSLGGGSYNEQFF.